The source of this T cell receptor (beta chain) is a study of T-cell memory formation after mild COVID-19. Study-wide points: Clones that shrank (day 15 to 85) were balanced CD4/CD8, whereas later expanders leaned CD4+. Researchers found some responding clones in pre-infection memory, a sign that cross-reactive memory joined.

V was trimmed by 0 bases and J by 0 bases, leaving 15 bases between them. CDR1 and CDR2 from the germline V gene are LGHNA and YNFKEQ. This CDR3 region has 19 residues. Constant-segment primers and 5'RACE yielded cDNA libraries for TCR alpha and TCR beta, each carrying sample barcodes and UMIs. TCRdb ran MiXCR on the 5' RACE reads and lists one entry per CDR3 protein. Of 550,000 to 700,000 distinct CDR3 sequences in the sample, roughly 18% were seen once. This clonotype turned up a few times. Its antigen remains unidentified. Sequencing input: PBMCs or a T cell subset sorted from them (not recorded which). This sequence was found in an adult woman who had mild COVID-19 (a few samples of this study predate the infection). Cell type and time point are not known. The chain employs TRBV4-2 and TRBJ1-6; the D is unclear. In DNA form, the CDR3 reads TGTGCCAGCAGCCAAGATTGGGTGGAGGGCGGCTCCTATAATTCACCCCTCCACTTT. Its protein product is CASSQDWVEGGSYNSPLHF.